This T cell receptor (beta chain) was found in a study of neoadjuvant anti-PD-1 for oral cavity cancer. The time point is: after neoadjuvant nivolumab, at surgical resection. On this clone itself: Antigen specificity is unknown.

Overall study results and limits: Post-nivolumab, blood T cell clonality was significantly elevated in non-responders.

CDR1 and CDR2 (germline): MNHEY, SMNVEV (reference sequence). V was clipped by 4 bases and J by 4 bases; unmatched bases: 6. CDR3 length: 14 amino acids. Produced via immunoSEQ multiplex PCR; TCRdb's table is partial and in-frame only. The sample holds around 8,000 clones, 60% to 75% seen once. This clonotype originated in a person aged 40 to 85 with oral cavity squamous cell carcinoma. The sample here was PBMCs, taken after nivolumab (anti-PD-1) treatment. V usage is TRBV27 and J usage is TRBJ1-1, with 7 bases matching TRBD1. The CDR3 loop is CASSSIQGLTEAFF. The CDR3 nucleotides read TGTGCCAGCAGTTCCATACAGGGGCTCACTGAAGCTTTCTTT.